This T cell receptor (beta chain) was sequenced in a study of T cells in Graves' hyperthyroidism and ophthalmopathy. V lost 2 bases and J lost 7; bases outside the gene matches: 7. From germline, CDR1 is SGDLS and CDR2 YYNGEE. The CDR3 runs to 15 residues. RNA transcripts provided the source from which TCR beta CDR3 regions were amplified. A set of HTBI primers served as the primers for a first-round RT-PCR of the TCR CDR3. MiXCR, run by TCRdb on the multiplex PCR reads, gives a single entry per CDR3 protein. This repertoire shows about 640,000 distinct CDR3 sequences, roughly 14% found once; its top ten account for roughly an eighth. This clonotype came up many times.

The sequenced material came from blood. The J gene is TRBJ2-1, the V gene TRBV9; 9 bases fit TRBD2. The sequence derives from a woman aged 45 to 65 with Graves' ophthalmopathy. The CDR3 region has the DNA TGTGCCAGCAGCGTGATAGCGGGAGTACATAATGAGCAGTTCTTC. It yields the protein CASSVIAGVHNEQFF.